This T cell receptor beta chain was documented in a study of cytomegalovirus exposure and HLA in healthy donors (dated by TCRdb to 2015 to 2018). Broadly, across the study: An earlier analysis of several hundred of the donors reported about 250 Gb of sequence data and around 120 million unique TCR beta sequences from 150 million to 200 million T cells. Donor age, sex, ethnicity and CMV serostatus were compiled alongside the repertoire data. In an earlier analysis of 550 to 700 of the donors, high-throughput TCR beta sequencing was used to judge whether each TCR beta V gene segment behaved as functional or pseudogenic. The study was designed to test whether signatures of past pathogen exposure could be identified by cataloging public T cell receptors. The study combined high-throughput TCR immunosequencing, statistical association of individual TCRs with disease status, and machine learning to predict cytomegalovirus infection status. In a later genetic analysis, genome-wide SNP genotypes for 398 of the 666 donors were used, and that subset was treated as a discovery cohort. All discovery cohort repertoires had been generated using a single sequencing platform. Along with the roughly 700-subject first cohort, a separate validation cohort of more than 90 different subjects was used. HLA typing covered class I and class II loci at four-digit resolution. A later analysis re-analyzed previously published TCR beta repertoires from approximately 670 donors and added high-resolution HLA genotyping to study TCR occurrence patterns. Among about 400 genotyped donors of the cohort, an average of roughly 230,000 unique TCR beta nucleotide sequences was sequenced per donor, of which 15% to 20% were non-productive. An early release covering around 630 HLA-typed donors comprised 300 to 350 gigabases of sequencing data and around 85 million unique TCR sequences. The T cell repertoires of 670 or so subjects were profiled by immunosequencing and related to cytomegalovirus serostatus. The number of donors typed differed by locus, with 629-630 for A, B, C, DRB1 and DQB1, more than 500 for DQA1, 600 to 610 for DPA1, and approximately 470 for DPB1. Among the roughly 400 genotyped donors, about 83% belonged to the genetic ancestry cluster associated with self-reported Caucasian donors. Rather than drawing on any new phenotypic data, the later analysis identified candidate immune exposures from TCR beta sequences and the way those sequences occurred across donors. A handful of DR-DQ haplotypes were treated as single units for association and clustering because of strong linkage in the cohort. What the research found in general, with its limitations: Some IMGT-functional V segments, including TRBV6-2 and TRBV6-3, could not be distinguished by the 87-base-pair reads and were therefore excluded. A further reported finding was that TCR beta sequences accurately predicted the HLA-A and HLA-B alleles for most subjects in the first cohort. A cluster of highly shared sequence variants was judged likely to represent a technical artifact of the sequencing pipeline. In a later analysis, some 18,000 TCR beta sequences were associated with specific HLA alleles at a false discovery rate of 0.05. Roughly uniform sequencing depth across donors was assumed in presence/absence analyses, although this assumption may not hold. A later genetic analysis reported fewer N-insertions in productive TCRs among donors in an Asian-associated ancestry cluster than the roughly 690-donor mean. When HLA alleles, especially DR and DQ, strongly co-occurred, TCR associations were difficult to assign to individual alleles. In a later analysis, HLA-associated TCR beta chains were found to be more clonally expanded and to have lower generation probabilities than equally common non-associated chains. The cohort was sequenced for TCR beta chains only, and without alpha or paired-chain data the features that could be detected were limited. For the cohort, immune exposure information was limited to CMV serostatus. According to a later analysis, parvovirus B19, influenza, CMV and Epstein-Barr virus appeared linked to several top co-occurrence clusters. V-gene and J-gene trimming of TCR beta chains was associated with a missense DCLRE1C variant in a later genetic analysis, and the association was replicated in an independent cohort. The study gave a list of some 150 TCR beta chains associated with cytomegalovirus. A few of the identified cytomegalovirus-associated TCR beta chains were confirmed in vitro to be specific for cytomegalovirus antigens. Roughly 17 rarely observed V segments, including chromosome 9 orphons, were excluded from the earlier analysis of approximately 500 of the donors because counts were too low. Correlated functional status among segregating V segments might be attributable to linkage disequilibrium, but an unknown experimental factor could not be ruled out. Broadly in line with IMGT annotations, most TCR beta V segments showed up in productive rearrangements about 87% or about 30% of the time in an earlier analysis of 587 of the donors. The classifier was reported to diagnose cytomegalovirus status with high specificity and sensitivity in both the original cohort and the validation cohort. Because HLA typing was unavailable for some donors at each locus, only the typed subset was used in association tests. According to a later analysis, TCR association rates differed among HLA loci, with DRB1 alleles showing the most associated TCRs and HLA-C alleles showing the fewest. A later analysis found that most CMV-associated TCR beta chains appeared HLA-restricted, with HLA associations seemingly driven largely by CMV exposure. Most TCR sequences were observed very rarely across donors, whereas some public TCRs were present in many individuals. The authors suggested that the approach could potentially be generalized to other disease states and immunological phenotypes.

Via the germline V gene, CDR1 is SGDLS and CDR2 YYNGEE. Trimmed from V: 0 bases; trimmed from J: 7 bases; junction bases lacking a gene match: 7. Reading from cysteine to phenylalanine, the CDR3 counts 15 amino acids. Only CDR3 DNA remains: 45 bases, in frame from the first base. The cohort comprised some 680 healthy bone marrow donors. All cohort members were sampled while nominally healthy, although unrecorded immune exposures were likely present. The donor tested CMV seropositive, placing the donor among the 250 to 350 seropositive members of the cohort. Each donor provided a peripheral blood sample, and peripheral blood mononuclear cells were used for TCR beta sequencing. Genomic DNA extraction from the blood cell samples was performed with the Qiagen DNeasy Blood Extraction Kit. As to this clone: No cognate antigen has been identified for it. Base qualities are not recorded, but no much larger clone differs from it by a single base.

The method was the immunoSEQ multiplex PCR assay. For the multiplex PCR, a mixture combining 60 forward primers for TCR Vbeta segments and 13 reverse primers for TCR Jbeta segments was used. The CDR3 region of rearranged TCR beta genes was amplified from genomic DNA with a multiplex PCR assay. On the Illumina HiSeq System, the amplified TCR beta libraries were sequenced as 87-base-pair reads. The source study handled its data this way. In a later analysis, tens of millions of unique TCR beta chains were counted across the 650 to 700 repertoires, and approximately 11 million of these chains were shared by at least two donors. To remove PCR and sequencing errors, raw reads were error-corrected and collapsed into unique sequences using a nearest-neighbor algorithm that merged closely related sequences. Alignment of CDR3 sequences to IMGT reference sequences was used to assign V, D and J gene segments. Each retained sequence needed at least a six-nucleotide match to both a V gene segment and a J gene segment. Rearrangements were called productive when the CDR3 lacked stop codons and stayed in frame with V and J; all others were non-productive. Following IMGT convention, CDR3 was defined as the stretch from the second conserved V-encoded cysteine up to the conserved J-encoded phenylalanine. The earlier analysis of more than 450 of the donors excluded sequences that lacked an unambiguous match to a single V gene segment. In an earlier analysis of approximately 590 of the donors, V segments were called functional above 56.7% productive rearrangements and were called segregating when the between-donor standard deviation exceeded 5%. To diagnose cytomegalovirus status from the catalog of TCR beta chain sequences, a statistical classification framework was built. In a later analysis, TCR nucleotide sequences were compared against IMGT/GENE-DB human TR gene sequences so that V and J genes could be assigned. In a later analysis, CDR3 sequences and most-parsimonious VDJ recombination scenarios were assigned using the TCRdist pipeline. In a later analysis, each TCR beta chain was defined by its CDR3 amino acid sequence together with its V-gene family, and reads lacking a unique V-gene family were excluded. To address suspected cross-contamination and a sequencing artifact, a later analysis removed approximately 590 highly shared, low-generation-probability nucleotide sequences. In a later analysis, a clonal expansion index was calculated for each public chain from normalized within-repertoire ranks of inferred template counts. In a later analysis, generation probabilities were computed with a VDJ recombination model fitted to out-of-frame rearrangements, and the resulting probabilities were checked against IGoR. In a later analysis, hypergeometric tests were used to score TCR-TCR, TCR-HLA and TCR-CMV co-occurrence, with a repertoire-size bias correction applied to TCR pairs. In a later analysis, false discovery rates were estimated by permuting HLA or CMV assignments 20 times. In a later analysis, co-occurring TCRs were grouped using DBSCAN, and TCRdist sequence similarity was added for clustering within HLA-allele-positive subsets. For co-occurrence clustering, repertoires with fewer than 30,000 or more than 120,000 public chains were excluded, along with roughly 5 repertoires with anomalous nucleotide sharing. The immuneACCESS repertoire file appears here via TCRdb, limited to in-frame rearrangements. These files lack a portion of the clones; in checked studies, under half of the deficit traces to unresolved V genes, and the cause of the others is not known. That table gives V, J and clone size, and the DNA gave D and trimming. In this sample the table shows tens of thousands of clones, about 71% of which occur a single time. Approximately 7.8% of the sample rests with the top ten.

The source of this sequence is a man aged 55 to 70 in good health and CMV-seropositive. Sequencing was done on a sample of PBMCs. Here the chain combines TRBV9 and TRBJ2-3; 8 bases in between match TRBD2. Read as DNA, the sequence is TGTGCCAGCAGCGTAGGTGGGACTAGAGAGTATACGCAGTATTTT. This translates into CASSVGGTREYTQYF.